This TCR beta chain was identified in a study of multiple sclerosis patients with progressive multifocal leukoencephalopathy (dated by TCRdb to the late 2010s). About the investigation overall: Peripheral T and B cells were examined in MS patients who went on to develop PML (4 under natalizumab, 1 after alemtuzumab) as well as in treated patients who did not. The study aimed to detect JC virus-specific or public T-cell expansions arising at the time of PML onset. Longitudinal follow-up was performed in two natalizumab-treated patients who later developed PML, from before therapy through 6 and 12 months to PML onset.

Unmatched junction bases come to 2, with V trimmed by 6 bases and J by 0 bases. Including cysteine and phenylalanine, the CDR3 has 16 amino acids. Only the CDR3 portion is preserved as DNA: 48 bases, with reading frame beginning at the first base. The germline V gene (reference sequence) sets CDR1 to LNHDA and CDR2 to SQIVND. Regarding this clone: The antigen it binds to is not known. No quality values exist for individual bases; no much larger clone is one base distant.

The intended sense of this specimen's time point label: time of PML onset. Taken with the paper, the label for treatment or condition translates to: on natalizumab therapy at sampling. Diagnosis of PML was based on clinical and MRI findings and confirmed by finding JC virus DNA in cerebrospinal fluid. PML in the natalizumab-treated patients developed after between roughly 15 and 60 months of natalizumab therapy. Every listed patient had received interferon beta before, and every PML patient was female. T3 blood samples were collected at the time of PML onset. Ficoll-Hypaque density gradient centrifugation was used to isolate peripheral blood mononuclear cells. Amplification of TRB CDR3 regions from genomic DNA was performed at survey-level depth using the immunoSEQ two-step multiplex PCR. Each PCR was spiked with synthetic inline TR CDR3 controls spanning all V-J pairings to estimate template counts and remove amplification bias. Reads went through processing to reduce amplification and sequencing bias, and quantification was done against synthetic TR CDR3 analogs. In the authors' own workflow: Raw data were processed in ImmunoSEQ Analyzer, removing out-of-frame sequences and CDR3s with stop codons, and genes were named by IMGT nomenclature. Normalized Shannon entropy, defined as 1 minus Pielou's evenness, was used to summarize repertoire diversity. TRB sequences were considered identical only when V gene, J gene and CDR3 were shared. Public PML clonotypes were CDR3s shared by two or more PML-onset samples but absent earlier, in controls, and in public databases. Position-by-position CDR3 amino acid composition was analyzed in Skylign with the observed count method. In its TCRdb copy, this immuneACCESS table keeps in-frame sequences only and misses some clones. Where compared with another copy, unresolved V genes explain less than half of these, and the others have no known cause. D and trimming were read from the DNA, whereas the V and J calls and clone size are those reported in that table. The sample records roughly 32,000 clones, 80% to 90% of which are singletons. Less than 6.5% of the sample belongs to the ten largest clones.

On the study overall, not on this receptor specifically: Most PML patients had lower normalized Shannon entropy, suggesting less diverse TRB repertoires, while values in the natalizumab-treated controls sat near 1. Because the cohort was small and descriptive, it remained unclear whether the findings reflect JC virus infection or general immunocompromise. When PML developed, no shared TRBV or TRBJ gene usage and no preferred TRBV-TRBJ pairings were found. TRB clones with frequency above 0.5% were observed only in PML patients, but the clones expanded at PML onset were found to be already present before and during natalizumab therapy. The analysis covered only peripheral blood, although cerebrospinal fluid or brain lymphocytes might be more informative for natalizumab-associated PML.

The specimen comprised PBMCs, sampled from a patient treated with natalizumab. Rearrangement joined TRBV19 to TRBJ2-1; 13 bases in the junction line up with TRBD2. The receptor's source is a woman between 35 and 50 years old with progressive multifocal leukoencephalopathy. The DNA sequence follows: TGTGCCAGTAGAGGACTAGCGGGGGCCTCCTACAATGAGCAGTTCTTC. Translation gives CASRGLAGASYNEQFF.